These T cell receptor beta chains were read from a single sample in a study of cytomegalovirus exposure and HLA in healthy donors. The table came from immunoSEQ multiplex PCR; TCRdb's copy has only in-frame clones and leaves some out. The sample shows around 160,000 clones, and 1.5% to 2% sits with its ten largest clones. Sequenced material: PBMCs. Receptors originate from a woman in her forties or fifties in good health and CMV-seronegative. CDR3s include the opening cysteine and the closing phenylalanine or tryptophan. D genes are given only for firm matches.

DNA | CDR3 | J | V | length | D
TGTGCCAGCAGTGACAGGGGGCTGGATGGCTACACCTTC | CASSDRGLDGYTF | TRBJ1-2 | TRBV25-1 | 13 | TRBD1
TGTGCCAGCAGCTTAATCGGCCGAGCTAGCCCCACAGATACGCAGTATTTT | CASSLIGRASPTDTQYF | TRBJ2-3 | TRBV7-3 | 17 | NA
TGTGCCAGCACGCTGGCCAGGGGGCAAGGCTACACCTTC | CASTLARGQGYTF | TRBJ1-2 | TRBV6-6 | 13 | TRBD1
TGTGCCAGCAGCGCCAGACAGGGCTTCAATGAGCAGTTCTTC | CASSARQGFNEQFF | TRBJ2-1 | TRBV7-7 | 14 | TRBD1
TGTGCCAGCAGCTTTGGGACTAGCAAGTATGAGCAGTTCTTC | CASSFGTSKYEQFF | TRBJ2-1 | TRBV7-2 | 14 | TRBD2
TGTGCCAGCAGCGCTGGCGTTCTAGCGTCCTACGAGCAGTACTTC | CASSAGVLASYEQYF | TRBJ2-7 | TRBV5-6 | 15 | NA
TGTGCCGGGCAGGGGGAAGGGAGTCAGCCCCAGCATTTT | CAGQGEGSQPQHF | TRBJ1-5 | TRBV7-9 | 13 | TRBD1
TGTGCCAGCAGCTTAGAGCAGGGGAACACTGAAGCTTTCTTT | CASSLEQGNTEAFF | TRBJ1-1 | TRBV7-6 | 14 | NA
TGTGCCAGCAGCCAGACCTCCCGCCCAGGTGGCTACACCTTC | CASSQTSRPGGYTF | TRBJ1-2 | TRBV2 | 14 | NA
TGTGCCAGCAGTCACCGGACAGGGCAAGAGACCCAGTACTTC | CASSHRTGQETQYF | TRBJ2-5 | TRBV27 | 14 | TRBD1
TGTGCCAGCAGCTTGGGGCAGAACACTGAAGCTTTCTTT | CASSLGQNTEAFF | TRBJ1-1 | TRBV7-8 | 13 | NA
TGTGCCAGCAGTCTCGGACTGGCGGGGGGGAATGAGCAGTTCTTC | CASSLGLAGGNEQFF | TRBJ2-1 | TRBV2 | 15 | TRBD2
TGTGCCAGCTCACCGGTCGGGACTAGCGGGAGCTACAATGAGCAGTTCTTC | CASSPVGTSGSYNEQFF | TRBJ2-1 | TRBV18 | 17 | TRBD2
TGTGCCAGCAAAGGACAGTTCTACGAGCAGTACTTC | CASKGQFYEQYF | TRBJ2-7 | TRBV28 | 12 | NA
TGTGCCAGCAGGACTAGCGGGGCACTGGAGGGTTCTGGGGCCAACGTCCTGACTTTC | CASRTSGALEGSGANVLTF | TRBJ2-6 | TRBV7-6 | 19 | TRBD2
TGCGCCAGCTCCCGGGGGGATACGCAGTATTTT | CASSRGDTQYF | TRBJ2-3 | TRBV4-1 | 11 | NA
TGCGCCAGCAGCTTGAGCGCAGGGGGGTATAAAAACACTGAAGCTTTCTTT | CASSLSAGGYKNTEAFF | TRBJ1-1 | TRBV5-1 | 17 | TRBD1
TGCGCCAGCAGCCATGTACTTGGGGCAGGGGAAAAGACCGGGGAGCTGTTTTTT | CASSHVLGAGEKTGELFF | TRBJ2-2 | TRBV4-1 | 18 | NA
TGTGCCAGCAGCCCCGGACAGGGGTCCCTCCCCTACAATGAGCAGTTCTTC | CASSPGQGSLPYNEQFF | TRBJ2-1 | TRBV5-6 | 17 | TRBD1
TGTGCCAGCAACCCTAGCGGGGGTGCCTACAATGAGCAGTTCTTC | CASNPSGGAYNEQFF | TRBJ2-1 | TRBV6-1 | 15 | TRBD2
TGTGCCAGCAGTGGAGGCTCAAGCTCCTACAATGAGCAGTTCTTC | CASSGGSSSYNEQFF | TRBJ2-1 | TRBV2 | 15 | NA
TGTGCCAGCATGATGACAGGTATTAATTCACCCCTCCACTTT | CASMMTGINSPLHF | TRBJ1-6 | TRBV6-1 | 14 | NA
TGCAGTGCTAGAGTAGGGACAGGCCGGATATTT | CSARVGTGRIF | TRBJ1-4 | TRBV20-1 | 11 | TRBD1
TGTGCCAGCAGTGAAGAACCCGGTGTGTCGGCTTTCTTT | CASSEEPGVSAFF | TRBJ1-1 | TRBV6-1 | 13 | NA
TGCGCCAGCAATGAACAGGGGAGTAAAACTGAAGCTTTCTTT | CASNEQGSKTEAFF | TRBJ1-1 | TRBV6-5 | 14 | TRBD1
TGTGCCAGCAGCTTTTTAGGACAATACACCGGGGAGCTGTTTTTT | CASSFLGQYTGELFF | TRBJ2-2 | TRBV7-9 | 15 | NA
TGTGCCAGCCGGGGGACAGGCGACTATGGCTACACCTTC | CASRGTGDYGYTF | TRBJ1-2 | TRBV18 | 13 | TRBD1
TGTGCCTGGAGCTTTCCGCAGGGAGGTTCCTACGAGCAGTACTTC | CAWSFPQGGSYEQYF | TRBJ2-7 | TRBV30 | 15 | NA
TGTGCCAGCAGCTTAGGACAGTACAATGAGCAGTTCTTC | CASSLGQYNEQFF | TRBJ2-1 | TRBV7-2 | 13 | NA
TGTGCCAGCAGCTCAAGGGGCGGGGGGGCCAATATTGCAGATACGCAGTATTTT | CASSSRGGGANIADTQYF | TRBJ2-3 | TRBV7-6 | 18 | TRBD2
TGTGCCAGCAGTTTCCTAGCGGCGAGCTCCTACGAGCAGTACTTC | CASSFLAASSYEQYF | TRBJ2-7 | TRBV28 | 15 | TRBD2
TGTGCCAGCAGCGTAGACGGGTCCCCCTCGGACGAGCAGTACTTC | CASSVDGSPSDEQYF | TRBJ2-7 | TRBV9 | 15 | NA
TGTGCCAGCAGTTCAGGGGTGTACTCTGGGGCCAACGTCCTGACTTTC | CASSSGVYSGANVLTF | TRBJ2-6 | TRBV28 | 16 | NA
TGCAGTGCTAGGCCAGCGGAAAAACTGTTTTTT | CSARPAEKLFF | TRBJ1-4 | TRBV20-1 | 11 | NA
TGTGCCAGCAGCGCCACTCAGGGGAAAGCTTTCTTT | CASSATQGKAFF | TRBJ1-1 | TRBV7-2 | 12 | NA
TGCGCCAGCAGCTATCCCGCCGGGACTAGCGGGAGTGTCTCCTACAATGAGCAGTTCTTC | CASSYPAGTSGSVSYNEQFF | TRBJ2-1 | TRBV5-1 | 20 | TRBD2
TGCGCCAGCAGGTCCGGGACAGGGGGAGATCAGCCCCAGCATTTT | CASRSGTGGDQPQHF | TRBJ1-5 | TRBV6-5 | 15 | TRBD1
TGTGCCAGTAGTATTGCTGTTCGGGGGGGGAAAGAAGAAAAACTGTTTTTT | CASSIAVRGGKEEKLFF | TRBJ1-4 | TRBV19 | 17 | NA
TGTGCCAGCTCACCAGCGACAGGGACAGATACGCAGTATTTT | CASSPATGTDTQYF | TRBJ2-3 | TRBV18 | 14 | TRBD1
TGTGCCAGCAGCGTAGTTGGGGCAGGGGGCCTTAACTCTGGAAACACCATATATTTT | CASSVVGAGGLNSGNTIYF | TRBJ1-3 | TRBV9 | 19 | TRBD1
TGTGCCAGCTCCCTCGGGGGACAGGAGAACACTGAAGCTTTCTTT | CASSLGGQENTEAFF | TRBJ1-1 | TRBV18 | 15 | TRBD1
TGTGCCACCAGCAGGGCAGGGGGGCTAGCTTTCTTT | CATSRAGGLAFF | TRBJ1-1 | TRBV15 | 12 | TRBD1
TGTGCCAGCAGCCTACGGGACAGCTCCTACAATGAGCAGTTCTTC | CASSLRDSSYNEQFF | TRBJ2-1 | TRBV5-4 | 15 | TRBD1
TGTGCCAGCAGCAAGGTCCTAGATGAGCAGTTCTTC | CASSKVLDEQFF | TRBJ2-1 | TRBV5-6 | 12 | NA
TGTGCCAGCAGGTCACAGGGCCAAGAGGGACAAGAGACCCAGTACTTC | CASRSQGQEGQETQYF | TRBJ2-5 | TRBV28 | 16 | NA
TGTGCCAGTAGTAAGGGACAGAATACTAACTATGGCTACACCTTC | CASSKGQNTNYGYTF | TRBJ1-2 | TRBV19 | 15 | TRBD1
TGTGCCAGCAGCCCGGGACTACCTCTGGGGGATACGCAGTATTTT | CASSPGLPLGDTQYF | TRBJ2-3 | TRBV7-9 | 15 | TRBD2
TGCGCCAGCAGCCAAGTCTTACCCAGGACCCAGTACTTC | CASSQVLPRTQYF | TRBJ2-5 | TRBV4-1 | 13 | NA
TGTGCCAGCAGCCCTTCCATCTCTAGCGGCTCCTACGAGCAGTACTTC | CASSPSISSGSYEQYF | TRBJ2-7 | TRBV9 | 16 | TRBD2
TGTGCCAGCAGCCGGGGACTAGCGGGGGGGTCAGATACGCAGTATTTT | CASSRGLAGGSDTQYF | TRBJ2-3 | TRBV5-4 | 16 | TRBD2
TGCGCCAGCAGCCAACTGGACAGGGAGGCCTATGGCTACACCTTC | CASSQLDREAYGYTF | TRBJ1-2 | TRBV4-1 | 15 | TRBD1
TGCAGCGTTGTCAGGGGGCTTGTAGATACGCAGTATTTT | CSVVRGLVDTQYF | TRBJ2-3 | TRBV29-1 | 13 | TRBD1
TGTGCCAGCTCACCTTCTGGTCGGGAGACCCAGTACTTC | CASSPSGRETQYF | TRBJ2-5 | TRBV18 | 13 | NA
TGCGCCAGCAGCCAAGATCGTACGACTAGCGGGGAAGAGACCCAGTACTTC | CASSQDRTTSGEETQYF | TRBJ2-5 | TRBV4-1 | 17 | TRBD2